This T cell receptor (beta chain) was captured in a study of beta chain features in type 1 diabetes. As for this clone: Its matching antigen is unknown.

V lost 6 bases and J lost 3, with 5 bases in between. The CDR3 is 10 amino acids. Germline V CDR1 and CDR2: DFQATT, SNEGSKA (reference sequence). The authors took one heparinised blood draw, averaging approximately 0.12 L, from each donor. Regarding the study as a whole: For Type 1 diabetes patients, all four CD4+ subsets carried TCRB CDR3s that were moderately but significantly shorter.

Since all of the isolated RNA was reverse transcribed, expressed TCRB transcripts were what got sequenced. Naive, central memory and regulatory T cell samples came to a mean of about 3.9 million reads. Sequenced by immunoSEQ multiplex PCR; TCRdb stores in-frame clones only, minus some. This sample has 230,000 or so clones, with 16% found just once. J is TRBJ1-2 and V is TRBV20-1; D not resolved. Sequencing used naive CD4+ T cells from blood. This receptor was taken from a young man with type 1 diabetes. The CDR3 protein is CSARDYGYTF. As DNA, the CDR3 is TGCAGTGCAAGGGACTATGGCTACACCTTC.